This is a list of T cell receptor beta chains from one sample in a study of T cells expressing NK-cell markers. Using the 5' RACE reads, TCRdb records one entry per CDR3 protein without DNA. The listing records 400,000 to 550,000 distinct CDR3 sequences. Sequencing was carried out using blood T cells: a sorted CD56 or NKG2C T cell subset, CD4+ or CD8+ T cells, or bulk PBMC T cells (not recorded which). The receptors come from a woman aged 18 to 75 in good health. CDR3s include the opening cysteine and the closing phenylalanine or tryptophan.

V gene,J gene,CDR3 protein
TRBV5-6,TRBJ1-2,CASSIYSGIRYGYTF
TRBV14,TRBJ1-4,CASSPMGQATNEKLFF
TRBV29-1,TRBJ2-1,CSVEEGTRSPREQFF
TRBV14,TRBJ2-4,CASSPPGTDIQYF
TRBV4-3,TRBJ2-3,CASSQDWGPTGDTQYF
TRBV6-2/TRBV6-3,TRBJ2-1,CASSYSGPPKQFF
TRBV3-1,TRBJ1-2,CASSPRGGGTHTF
TRBV5-1,TRBJ1-1,CASRRTAESGNTEAFF
TRBV3-1,TRBJ1-2,CASGQANYGYTF
TRBV7-9,TRBJ1-2,CASSHPAIAGGYGYTF
TRBV5-1,TRBJ2-4,CASSLGTLGSKNIQYF
TRBV20-1,TRBJ1-5,CSARRGSYQPQHF
TRBV6-2/TRBV6-3,TRBJ2-1,CASSYTPSGSPYNEQFF
TRBV20-1,TRBJ2-2,CSATGSATGELFF
TRBV12-3/TRBV12-4,TRBJ2-7,CASSPEGQGVYEQYF
TRBV3-1,TRBJ2-5,CASSQGLTHQETQYF
TRBV5-1,TRBJ1-2,CAGALGPNYGYTF
TRBV6-1,TRBJ2-1,CASTDGSSYNEQFF
TRBV6-1,TRBJ2-1,CASTTVGASYNEQFF
TRBV6-2/TRBV6-3,TRBJ2-2,CASSYRDTGELFF
TRBV20-1,TRBJ2-5,CSARSEGETQYF
TRBV20-1,TRBJ2-2,CSAPDRQEHTGELFF
TRBV20-1,TRBJ2-7,CSANLLAPRGNEQYF
TRBV11-2,TRBJ2-1,CASSLLAGDGYNEQFF
TRBV12-3/TRBV12-4,TRBJ2-5,CASTPDNQETQYF
TRBV6-1,TRBJ2-1,CASSQGLQRDEQFF
TRBV12-3/TRBV12-4,TRBJ2-1,CASSPLGLNEQFF
TRBV6-5,TRBJ1-5,CASSYSSARSNQPQHF
TRBV12-3/TRBV12-4,TRBJ1-1,CASSSAGTSEAFF
TRBV18,TRBJ1-5,CASSPRQPNNQPQHF